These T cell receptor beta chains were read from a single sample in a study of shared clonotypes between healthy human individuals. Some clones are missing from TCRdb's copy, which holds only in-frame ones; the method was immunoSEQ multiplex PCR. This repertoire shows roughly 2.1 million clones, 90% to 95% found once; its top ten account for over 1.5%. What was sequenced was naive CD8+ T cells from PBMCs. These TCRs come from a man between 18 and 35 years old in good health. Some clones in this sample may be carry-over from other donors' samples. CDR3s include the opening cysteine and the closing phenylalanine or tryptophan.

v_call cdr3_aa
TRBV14 CASSQDGRSGVQYF
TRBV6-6 CASGLEGNQPQHF
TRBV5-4 CASSLALQGSYEQYF
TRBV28 CASSSHRDRGTDTQYF
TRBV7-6 CASSPGSQRLLQYF
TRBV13 CASSPRINEQFF
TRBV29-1 CSAVGGLDTEAFF
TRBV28 CASSFLGASVNTEAFF
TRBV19 CASRGAGELFF
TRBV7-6 CASSSERTDTQYF
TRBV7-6 CASSRTIGGTEAFF
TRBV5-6 CVSGTGGTGELFF
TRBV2 CASSGGPYGQRISLYEQYF
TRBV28 CASRESRGDTEAFF
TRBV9 CASSTEGMNTEAFF
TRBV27 CASSLTLSGTQYF
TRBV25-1 CASSPRGLYEQYF
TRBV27 CASSRGHEQFF
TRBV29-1 CSVVGTGGTEAFF
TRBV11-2 CASSLVQGALLNEQFF
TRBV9 CASSGERLGAETQYF
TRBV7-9 CASSFLGTVNGEQFF
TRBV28 CASPWDSDREIGQETQYF
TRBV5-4 CASSLAGAAYTVSGNTIYF
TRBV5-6 CASSLARRGLGVREQYF
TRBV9 CASSVGGGIYNEQFF
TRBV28 CASSLRRWAPETQYF
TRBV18 CASSPSGGQSSYEQYF
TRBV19 CASWGAENTIYF
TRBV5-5 CASSLDRGTEAFF
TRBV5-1 CASSLVLISGANVLTF
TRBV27 CASRPYQGAQDYGYTF
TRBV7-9 CASSPGTSLQETQYF
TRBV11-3 CASSFLTGSDEQFF
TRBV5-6 CASSFRTGELFF
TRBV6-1 CASSEVQGVVNEKLFF
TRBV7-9 CASSPRQGSNEQFF
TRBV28 CASSFTAGRLYEQYF
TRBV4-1 CASPGLAYNEQFF
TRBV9 CASSVGHKNTIYF
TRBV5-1 CASSGSDEKLFF
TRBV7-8 CASSFGYGHNEQFF
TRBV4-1 CASSRAGALGAYEQYF